This is a list of T cell receptor beta chains from one sample in a study of technical replicates of blood from several donors. The repertoire was sequenced with immunoSEQ multiplex PCR; TCRdb's copy has only in-frame clones and lacks some. The sample contains 50,000 to 65,000 clones, nearly 95% of which appear only once. Material for sequencing was PBMCs. These receptors all come from a human donor in good health. Some clones in this sample may be carry-over from other donors' samples. The CDR3 runs from the conserved cysteine through the conserved F or W. The order of the fields is CDR3 protein, CDR3 DNA, D gene, V gene, J gene, CDR3 length, clone size. The D gene is left open where the match is weak. Expanded clones get a size class; other rows say once, few or many, or leave the size out.

CASSLDPLGEAFF	TGTGCCAGCAGCTTAGACCCCCTCGGGGAAGCTTTCTTT	-	TRBV7-2	TRBJ1-1	13	-
CAWSDGGSSYEQYF	TGTGCCTGGAGTGATGGAGGTAGCTCCTACGAGCAGTACTTC	-	TRBV30	TRBJ2-7	14	-
CASSVLAGGPGELFF	TGTGCCAGCAGTGTACTAGCGGGGGGGCCCGGGGAGCTGTTTTTT	TRBD2	TRBV2	TRBJ2-2	15	-
CASSVGQNNEQFF	TGTGCCAGCAGCGTAGGGCAGAACAATGAGCAGTTCTTC	-	TRBV9	TRBJ2-1	13	-
CATSTGGRSGANVLTF	TGTGCCACCAGCACGGGGGGGCGTTCTGGGGCCAACGTCCTGACTTTC	TRBD2	TRBV15	TRBJ2-6	16	-
CASSLARTSGGTTRETQYF	TGTGCCAGCAGCTTAGCCCGGACTAGCGGGGGGACCACCCGGGAGACCCAGTACTTC	TRBD2	TRBV7-2	TRBJ2-5	19	once
CASSIPSVRGDQEQYF	TGTGCCAGCAGTATACCCTCTGTGCGGGGGGACCAGGAGCAGTACTTC	TRBD2	TRBV2	TRBJ2-7	16	once
CSGGHRYEQYF	TGCAGTGGTGGACATCGCTACGAGCAGTACTTC	-	TRBV20-1	TRBJ2-7	11	-
CASSLESGRGPYEQYF	TGTGCCAGCAGCTTAGAGTCAGGGCGTGGCCCCTACGAGCAGTACTTC	-	TRBV7-8	TRBJ2-7	16	-
CASSLVSGGYNEQFF	TGTGCCAGCAGCTTAGTATCCGGGGGCTACAATGAGCAGTTCTTC	-	TRBV7-7	TRBJ2-1	15	-
CASSLETGGHYGYTF	TGTGCCAGCAGCTTAGAAACAGGGGGCCACTATGGCTACACCTTC	TRBD1	TRBV7-9	TRBJ1-2	15	-
CASSPYLATHYEQYF	TGTGCCAGTAGTCCCTACCTAGCGACGCACTACGAGCAGTACTTC	-	TRBV19	TRBJ2-7	15	-
CASGEREQFF	TGTGCCAGCGGGGAGCGGGAGCAGTTCTTC	-	TRBV6-1	TRBJ2-1	10	-
CASREGTGKYEQYF	TGTGCCAGCAGAGAGGGGACAGGGAAGTACGAGCAGTACTTC	TRBD1	TRBV6-5	TRBJ2-7	14	once
CASTERGGAGELFF	TGTGCCAGCACTGAGAGGGGGGGCGCCGGGGAGCTGTTTTTT	-	TRBV6-1	TRBJ2-2	14	-
CASSSGTSGDNEQFF	TGTGCCAGCAGTTCCGGGACTAGCGGTGACAATGAGCAGTTCTTC	TRBD2	TRBV6-1	TRBJ2-1	15	-
CASSSGDRRGTQYF	TGTGCCAGCAGTTCTGGGGACAGAAGGGGTACGCAGTATTTT	TRBD1	TRBV7-3	TRBJ2-3	14	-
CASSLQPSSYNSPLHF	TGTGCCAGCAGTCTACAGCCAAGCTCCTATAATTCACCCCTCCACTTT	-	TRBV27	TRBJ1-6	16	-
CAIYGGLDPKLAKNIQYF	TGTGCCATATACGGGGGGCTCGACCCGAAACTAGCCAAAAACATTCAGTACTTC	-	TRBV25-1	TRBJ2-4	18	-
CASSQARGSPLHF	TGCGCCAGCAGCCAAGCCCGAGGATCACCCCTCCACTTT	-	TRBV4-3	TRBJ1-6	13	-
CASSLNPGVDTEAFF	TGTGCCAGCAGCTTAAATCCGGGGGTGGATACTGAAGCTTTCTTT	-	TRBV7-9	TRBJ1-1	15	-
CASSPSGTSGNTGELFF	TGTGCCAGCAGTCCATCCGGGACTAGCGGGAACACCGGGGAGCTGTTTTTT	TRBD2	TRBV27	TRBJ2-2	17	-
CASSQELQGQGNTGELFF	TGCGCCAGCAGCCAGGAGCTTCAGGGACAGGGTAATACCGGGGAGCTGTTTTTT	TRBD1	TRBV4-3	TRBJ2-2	18	-
CASSPLEQQYF	TGTGCCAGCAGCCCGTTGGAGCAGCAGTACTTC	-	TRBV11-2	TRBJ2-7	11	-